The T cell receptor (beta chain) under discussion was sequenced for a study of blood T cell repertoires in COVID-19. In the original processing: Estimation of nucleated cell counts relied on the amplification of reference gene primers. Assay: immunoSEQ multiplex PCR; the TCRdb copy retains only in-frame clones and omits some. D and trimming were read from the DNA, whereas the V and J calls and clone size are those reported in that table. The sample carries under 150,000 clones, 85% recorded once. CDR3 size: 12 residues. CDR1 is SGHTA and CDR2 is FQGTGA in the germline V gene. The receptor was derived from a human donor in a cohort sampled during active COVID-19. Sequenced sample: peripheral blood. The rearrangement uses TRBV7-3 and TRBJ2-7, with 8 positions matching TRBD2. The CDR3 protein is CAPPGGGHEQYF. CDR3 coding DNA: TGTGCTCCCCCGGGGGGGGGACACGAGCAGTACTTC.